The sequence of this TCR beta chain was determined in a study of T cell clonality in common variable immunodeficiency. This clone occurred many times. Its antigen is still unknown. The CDR3 end lies 3 residues beyond the end of the read and is filled in from the germline J gene. Study results and caveats: T cell subpopulation sequencing would be needed to explain CVID clonality. In common variable immunodeficiency, TCR beta chains reportedly carried fewer deletions and N-nucleotide insertions.

The germline gives CDR1 LNHDA, CDR2 SQIVND (reference sequence). This CDR3 is built from 14 residues. The CVID group had fewer than 19 females and 25 to 35 males, mean age roughly 39. For at least one year, all CVID subjects received replacement immunoglobulin. Blood samples were heparinized, 5 to 8 ml per donor. Repertoires were generated with immunoSEQ multiplex PCR, while TCRdb's copy carries only in-frame clones and drops some. This sample carries 15,000 to 25,000 clones, none of them present only once. The clonotype was recovered from a human donor with common variable immunodeficiency. Source material: peripheral blood mononuclear cells. The chain employs TRBV19 and TRBJ2-4, with 8 positions matching TRBD1. This CDR3 reads CASSNQGAGNIQYF. The covered CDR3 bases are TGTGCCAGTAGTAATCAGGGGGCAGGAAATATT.